These 14 T cell receptor beta chains were all obtained from the same sample, sequenced in a study of blood T cells in healthy people across ages (dated by TCRdb to about 2015). The method was 5' RACE. These reads were obtained on an Illumina HiSeq 2500. A second PCR of 7 to 11 cycles was performed with a sample-barcoded 5' primer and a J-beta primer mix. The public reads were quality trimmed at Q25 with fastp and then assembled into clones with MiXCR by TCRdb, keeping productive beta chains. Records with the same CDR3 protein are collapsed into one entry carrying the most frequent genes and DNA. This sample has 2 million or so distinct CDR3 sequences in its table, and about 49% of those were observed once. The ten largest clones take up about 2.1% of the sample. The sample consisted of blood. These receptors originate from a woman aged 40 to 49 in good health.

The chain couples TRBV7-9 to TRBJ2-4, with TRBD2 identical over 11 bases. V lost 3 bases, J lost 8 bases, and 3 bases stayed unmatched. CDR3 length equals 14 residues. Germline assignment: CDR1 SEHNR and CDR2 FQNEAQ (reference sequence). The CDR3 is CASSFSGGGDIQYF. DNA of the CDR3: TGTGCCAGCAGCTTTAGCGGGGGGGGTGACATTCAGTACTTC.

The sample holds a few counts of this clonotype. The J gene is TRBJ2-3, the V gene TRBV6-2 or TRBV6-3, with 8 bases matching TRBD1. The CDR3 contains 15 residues. CDR1 is MNHEY and CDR2 is SVGEGT in the germline V gene. The V segment lost 5 bases and the J segment 1 base; nucleotides outside the gene matches: 5. The chain's CDR3 is CASSTGQGRTDTQYF. In DNA form, the CDR3 reads TGTGCCAGCAGTACCGGACAGGGACGCACAGATACGCAGTATTTT.

This clonotype was observed a few times. V gene TRBV7-2 combines with J gene TRBJ1-4, with D maybe TRBD1 (5 bases). CDR3 length: 16 amino acids. Per the germline V gene, CDR1 is SGHTA and CDR2 is FQGNSA. Trimming cost V 1 base and J 8 bases, with 17 bases left between them. This CDR3 is CASSLGDGRGEEKLFF. The DNA for the CDR3 is TGTGCCAGCAGCTTAGGGGACGGGCGGGGAGAAGAAAAACTGTTTTTT.

The V gene is TRBV24-1, the J gene TRBJ2-4, with 8 bases that match TRBD1. CDR1 is KGHDR and CDR2 is SFDVKD in the germline V gene. After removal of 3 bases from V and 13 bases from J, the junction contained 16 bases not matched to a gene. This CDR3 region has 16 residues. Here the CDR3 reads CATSDRGDRSVEKQYF. CDR3 in DNA: TGTGCCACCAGTGATAGGGGGGACAGGAGCGTGGAGAAGCAGTACTTC.

About this clonotype: At one boundary the junction diverges from the germline segment, which might be a read error. The rearrangement links TRBV7-9 to TRBJ2-1, with D tentatively TRBD2 (7 bases). The germline V gene has CDR1 SEHNR and CDR2 FQNEAQ (reference sequence). CDR3 length equals 15 residues. The CDR3 DNA reads as TGTGCCAGCAGCTTAGACGGCGGGGGCGGCAATGAGCGGTTCTTC. It specifies CASSLDGGGGNERFF.

The rearrangement joins TRBV9 to TRBJ2-3; D unclear. Germline V gene lookup returns CDR1 SGDLS and CDR2 YYNGEE. Trimming took 4 bases from V and 2 from J, leaving 14 bases between them. CDR3 size: 15 residues. As DNA, the CDR3 is TGTGCCAGCAGCCCATCAACCATACACACAGATACGCAGTATTTT. Translating gives CASSPSTIHTDTQYF.

This chain links TRBV20-1 with TRBJ2-1; 10 nucleotides align to TRBD2. The CDR3 contains 13 residues. The V gene's germline CDR1 is DFQATT and CDR2 SNEGSKA (reference sequence). V lost 3 bases to trimming and J lost 8 bases; unmatched junction nucleotides: 4. The CDR3 loop is CSASELAGHEQFF. CDR3 sequence (DNA): TGCAGTGCTAGTGAACTAGCGGGGCATGAGCAGTTCTTC.

The chain has TRBV3-1 and TRBJ2-4; 7 positions match TRBD2. With V trimmed by 1 base and J by 1 base, 4 bases remained unmatched. From germline, CDR1 is LGHDT and CDR2 YNNKEL (reference sequence). The CDR3 totals 16 residues. The CDR3 reads CASSQGVGGAKNIQYF. CDR3 sequence (DNA): TGTGCCAGCAGCCAAGGGGTCGGGGGGGCCAAAAACATTCAGTACTTC.

The gene calls are TRBV21-1 and TRBJ1-2; no DNA check was done on the table's D call, TRBD1. TRBV21-1 is annotated as a pseudogene. This CDR3 comprises 16 residues. The CDR3 reads CATSKGIQGLNYGYTF. In nucleotides, the CDR3 is TGTGCCACCTCCAAGGGGATCCAGGGCTTAAACTATGGCTACACCTTC.

CDR3: CSARVRNTANTGELFF. The CDR3 nucleotides read TGCAGTGCTAGAGTCAGGAACACCGCGAACACCGGGGAGCTGTTTTTT. The chain is built from TRBV20-1 and TRBJ2-2; D uncertain. The CDR3 contains 16 residues. Germline V lookup: CDR1 DFQATT, CDR2 SNEGSKA (reference sequence). Trimming took 1 base from V and 0 from J, leaving 12 bases between them.

This clonotype was found a few times. The chain is built from TRBV5-6 and TRBJ1-5, with 8 bases lining up with TRBD1. CDR1 is SGHDT, CDR2 YYEEEE, per germline. The CDR3 runs 15 residues. With V trimmed by 0 bases and J by 6 bases, 5 bases remained unmatched. In DNA, the CDR3 is TGTGCCAGCAGCTTGGGGACAGGGTTCGGTCAGCCCCAGCATTTT. Translated, it gives CASSLGTGFGQPQHF.

Notes on this clonotype: A much larger clone is a single base away; this may be a read error. CDR3 in DNA: TGTGCCAGCAGCTTGGGTGGCGGGCGAGCGGTTCAAGAGACCCAGTACTTC. This translates into CASSLGGGRAVQETQYF. This rearrangement joins TRBV11-2 to TRBJ2-5, with D perhaps TRBD2 (5 bases). This CDR3 has 17 residues. The germline V gene has CDR1 SGHAT and CDR2 FQNNGV. Trimming removed 3 bases at V and 2 bases at J, with 19 bases between. Full variable domain (outside the CDR3, taken from reference TRBV11-2 and TRBJ2-5): EAGVAQSPRYKIIEKRQSVAFWCNPISGHATLYWYQQILGQGPKLLIQFQNNGVVDDSQLPKDRFSAERLKGVDSTLKIQPAKLEDSAVYLCASSLGGGRAVQETQYFGPGTRLLVL.

This rearrangement joins TRBV6-5 to TRBJ2-4; the D call may be TRBD1 or TRBD2 (5 bases each). The J call is doubtful: the DNA matches TRBJ2-7 better. Germline V lookup: CDR1 MNHEY, CDR2 SVGAGI. The CDR3 covers 14 residues. CDR3 DNA: TGTGCCAGCAGTTACTCGGGGGATCACTACGAGCAGTACTTC. It encodes CASSYSGDHYEQYF.

J is TRBJ2-7 and V is TRBV3-1; 7 bases fit TRBD2. The CDR3 sequence is 15 residues long. Trimming cost V 4 bases and J 5 bases; bases outside gene matches: 11. In germline, CDR1 is LGHDT, CDR2 YNNKEL (reference sequence). CDR3 nucleotides: TGTGCCAGCAGCCCCCTGCTGACTAGCTACAACGAGCAGTACTTC. It specifies CASSPLLTSYNEQYF.